A single sample is the source of the 28 T cell receptor beta chains below, sequenced in a study of blood T cell repertoires in COVID-19 (dated by TCRdb to between 2020 and 2021). Preparation of the library involved the immunoSEQ multiplex PCR assay. The immuneACCESS repertoire file appears here via TCRdb, limited to in-frame rearrangements. These files lack a portion of the clones; in checked studies, under half of the deficit traces to unresolved V genes, and the cause of the others is not known. In all, the sample holds approximately 130,000 clones, and 70% to 90% of those were seen once. The top ten clones comprise approximately 8.1% of the sample. Material for sequencing was peripheral blood. These receptors were collected from a man aged 50-59 years with acute or convalescent COVID-19.

This clone was detected once. The V gene is TRBV7-2, the J gene TRBJ2-2; 8 nucleotides match TRBD2. This CDR3 is 17 amino acids long. J gave up 5 bases and V 0 bases, and 8 bases lay outside the gene matches. The germline CDR1 and CDR2 sequences are SGHTA and FQGNSA. The CDR3 coding sequence is TGTGCCAGCAGCTTAGCGCCAGCGGGAGCTAGGACCGGGGAGCTGTTTTTT. This codes for CASSLAPAGARTGELFF.

V gene TRBV24-1 combines with J gene TRBJ2-7, with TRBD1 identical over 11 bases. Trimming at V came to 4 bases and at J to 3 bases, leaving 7 bases not matched to a gene. This CDR3 has 16 amino acids. Germline lookup yields CDR1 KGHDR and CDR2 SFDVKD. This chain's CDR3 is CATSESGTGGVYEQYF. The CDR3, as DNA: TGTGCCACCAGTGAATCTGGGACAGGGGGAGTCTACGAGCAGTACTTC.

The J gene is TRBJ1-2, the V gene TRBV11-3; D might be TRBD1 (5 bases). In germline, CDR1 is SGHNT, CDR2 YENEEA. Trimming removed 3 bases at V and 8 bases at J, with 13 bases between. This CDR3 is built from 13 residues. The CDR3: CASSFDSRWGYTF. The DNA of the CDR3 is TGTGCCAGCAGCTTCGACAGCCGGTGGGGCTACACCTTC.

This chain's CDR3 is CASGLGQGGTGELFF. The CDR3 coding sequence is TGTGCTAGTGGTTTGGGACAGGGAGGCACCGGGGAGCTGTTTTTT. The rearrangement uses TRBV12-5 and TRBJ2-2, with D perhaps TRBD1 (7 bases). CDR1 LGHNT and CDR2 FRNRAP come from the germline V gene. CDR3 size: 15 residues. Trimming removed 1 base from V and 4 bases from J, with 10 bases in between. Together with reference TRBV12-5 and TRBJ2-2, the CDR3 gives the full variable domain: DARVTQTPRHKVTEMGQEVTMRCQPILGHNTVFWYRQTMMQGLELLAYFRNRAPLDDSGMPKDRFSAEMPDATLATLKIQPSEPRDSAVYFCASGLGQGGTGELFFGEGSRLTVL.

In this sample, this clone turned up once. V gene TRBV2 combines with J gene TRBJ2-2; TRBD1 agrees at 7 bases. Per the germline V gene, CDR1 is SNHLY and CDR2 is FYNNEI. The CDR3 is made up of 16 amino acids. The J segment lost 5 bases and the V segment lost 2 bases, leaving 8 bases of the junction unmatched. The CDR3 DNA is TGTGCCAGCAGTGAAAGACAGGGCCTATTAACCGGGGAGCTGTTTTTT. Translation gives CASSERQGLLTGELFF.

J is TRBJ2-3 and V is TRBV6-2 or TRBV6-3; the match to TRBD2 covers 11 bases. V lost 3 bases and J lost 5; bases outside the gene matches: 7. CDR1 MNHEY and CDR2 SVGEGT come from the germline V gene. The CDR3 is 16 residues long. The CDR3 sequence: CASSYGTSGGGDTQYF. The CDR3, as DNA: TGTGCCAGCAGTTATGGGACTAGCGGTGGGGGAGATACGCAGTATTTT.

The chain is built from TRBV6-5 and TRBJ1-3; D gene unclear. CDR1 and CDR2 from the germline V gene are MNHEY and SVGAGI. Between the trimmed V and J ends, which lost 6 bases and 4 bases, there was a span of 10 bases. The CDR3 length is 13 residues. DNA of the CDR3: TGTGCCAGCAGCGGAGGGAGGGGAAACACCATATATTTT. It encodes CASSGGRGNTIYF.

The gene calls are TRBV6-5 and TRBJ1-4; TRBD1 aligns across 8 bases. Germline CDR1 is MNHEY and CDR2 is SVGAGI. The CDR3 runs 15 residues. Trimming cost V 2 bases and J 4 bases; bases outside gene matches: 3. CDR3 in amino acids: CASSYGTGFNEKLFF. CDR3 nucleotides: TGTGCCAGCAGTTACGGGACAGGATTTAATGAAAAACTGTTTTTT.

The chain recombines TRBV7-9 with TRBJ1-3, with D uncertain. V lost 8 bases, J lost 4 bases, and 9 bases lay in between. Germline CDR1 SEHNR, CDR2 FQNEAQ (reference sequence). This CDR3 is 12 amino acids long. CDR3 nucleotide sequence: TGTGCCAGCTTGCGGCTCGGAAACACCATATATTTT. Translated: CASLRLGNTIYF.

The gene calls are TRBV2 and TRBJ2-5; TRBD1 aligns across 8 bases. Germline V gene sequence: CDR1 SNHLY, CDR2 FYNNEI. The CDR3 sequence is 14 residues long. Losses at the gene ends were 6 bases for V and 7 bases for J; bases not matched to a gene: 10. The CDR3 reads CASRRDRSSGTQYF. Written as DNA, the CDR3 is TGTGCCAGCAGGAGGGACAGGTCCTCGGGGACCCAGTACTTC.

The chain employs TRBV21-1 and TRBJ1-1. TRBV21-1 is labeled a pseudogene. The CDR3 has 15 residues. The CDR3 nucleotides are TGTGCCAGCAGCAATGGTCAGACGGGGGACACTGAAGCTTTCTTT. Translation: CASSNGQTGDTEAFF.

The V call is TRBV11-2, the J call TRBJ1-4; D perhaps matches TRBD1 (6 bases). From germline, CDR1 is SGHAT and CDR2 FQNNGV. CDR3 length: 16 residues. Trimming pared 4 bases from V and 5 bases from J, leaving 17 bases between. CDR3 in amino acids: CASSYPGGGLNEKLFF. CDR3 coding DNA: TGTGCCAGCAGCTATCCCGGGGGGGGCCTAAATGAAAAACTGTTTTTT.

V usage is TRBV6-2 or TRBV6-3 and J usage is TRBJ2-2; 11 bases map to TRBD2. Germline-derived CDR1 and CDR2 are MNHEY and SVGEGT. CDR3 size: 18 residues. Germline trimming cut 0 bases from V and 4 bases from J; bases unmatched to any gene: 7. CDR3 in amino acids: CASSYSPSSGRTTGELFF. CDR3 coding DNA: TGTGCCAGCAGTTACTCGCCCTCTAGCGGGAGGACCACCGGGGAGCTGTTTTTT.

The gene calls are TRBV4-3 and TRBJ1-1, with TRBD1 as a possible D gene (5 bases). Trimming left V 1 base short and J 0 bases short, with 9 bases between. Germline V gene lookup returns CDR1 LGHNA and CDR2 YSLEER. The CDR3 has 15 amino acids. CDR3: CASSQGQYMNTEAFF. DNA of the CDR3: TGCGCCAGCAGCCAAGGACAGTATATGAACACTGAAGCTTTCTTT.

This CDR3 reads CASSRGGPYEQYF. CDR3 nucleotide sequence: TGTGCCAGTAGTAGGGGAGGTCCCTACGAGCAGTACTTC. The V call is TRBV19, the J call TRBJ2-7; possible D gene TRBD2, 6 bases. The V gene's germline CDR1 is LNHDA and CDR2 SQIVND (reference sequence). The CDR3 has 13 amino acids. V lost 4 bases to trimming and J lost 2 bases, with 9 bases between them.

This chain links TRBV5-5 with TRBJ1-6, with a weak D call TRBD1 (5 bases). Germline assignment: CDR1 SGHKS and CDR2 YYEKEE (reference sequence). This CDR3 has 14 amino acids. The V and J ends lost 3 bases and 9 bases respectively, with 13 bases between them. CDR3 loop: CASSSGVLGSPLHF. For the CDR3, the DNA is TGTGCCAGCAGCTCGGGGGTCTTGGGTTCACCCCTCCACTTT.

The chain joins TRBV7-2 to TRBJ2-7, with D possibly being TRBD2 (6 bases). The V end was cut by 1 base, the J end by 1 base, with 11 bases between. From germline, CDR1 is SGHTA and CDR2 FQGNSA. CDR3 length: 15 residues. The CDR3, as DNA: TGTGCCAGCAGCTTAGGCGGGACTTCTTCCTACGAGCAGTACTTC. The encoded protein is CASSLGGTSSYEQYF.

The chain combines TRBV15 with TRBJ2-5, with D possibly matching TRBD2 (6 bases). The germline V gene encodes CDR1 LNHNV and CDR2 YYDKDF (reference sequence). This CDR3 region has 15 residues. V lost 3 bases and J lost 3, with 14 bases in between. DNA for the CDR3: TGTGCCACCAGCAGCTTTACTAGCCGGGAAGAGACCCAGTACTTC. This encodes CATSSFTSREETQYF.

The V gene is TRBV27, the J gene TRBJ2-7; 8 bases are shared with TRBD1. The germline V gene encodes CDR1 MNHEY and CDR2 SMNVEV (reference sequence). The CDR3 runs to 14 residues. The ends lost 8 bases at V and 5 bases at J; junction bases unmatched: 11. The CDR3 nucleotides read TGTGCCAGCGGCAGACAGGGGAGATGGAACGAGCAGTACTTC. Amino acid sequence: CASGRQGRWNEQYF.

The chain has TRBV7-9 and TRBJ2-1, with 7 positions matching TRBD2. Germline V gene sequence: CDR1 SEHNR, CDR2 FQNEAQ (reference sequence). The trim removed 5 bases at V and 6 bases at J, leaving 16 bases unmatched. The length of the CDR3 is 17 residues. CDR3 sequence: CASSQEPNAGDFNEQFF. The CDR3 DNA sequence: TGTGCCAGCAGCCAAGAACCCAATGCGGGAGACTTCAATGAGCAGTTCTTC.

J is TRBJ2-7 and V is TRBV19; tentatively, D is TRBD2 (6 bases). Trimming shortened V by 5 bases and J by 2 bases, and 16 bases separated the two germline ends. The germline V gene encodes CDR1 LNHDA and CDR2 SQIVND (reference sequence). This CDR3 contains 15 residues. CDR3 in DNA: TGTGCCAGTAGTCCAGCTTTAGCGGAACCCTACGAGCAGTACTTC. This codes for CASSPALAEPYEQYF.

This rearrangement joins TRBV29-1 to TRBJ1-1, with TRBD1 matching 8 bases. This CDR3 is 14 amino acids long. CDR1 is SQVTM, CDR2 ANQGSEA, per germline. Trimming took 5 bases from V and 2 from J; bases not matched to a gene: 7. CDR3 sequence reads: CSVSRAGGNTEAFF. CDR3 nucleotide sequence: TGCAGCGTTTCTAGGGCAGGGGGCAACACTGAAGCTTTCTTT.

This clone was detected once. The rearrangement links TRBV12-3 or TRBV12-4 to TRBJ2-7, with 8 bases lining up with TRBD2. V trimming: 7 bases; J trimming: 6 bases; junction bases outside the gene matches: 5. The CDR3 is made up of 12 amino acids. This CDR3 reads CASTSGSREQYF. CDR3 sequence (DNA): TGTGCCAGCACCAGCGGGAGTCGCGAGCAGTACTTC.

V usage is TRBV19 and J usage is TRBJ2-2, with D unresolved. Germline V gene sequence: CDR1 LNHDA, CDR2 SQIVND (reference sequence). The CDR3 sequence is 14 residues long. V was clipped by 3 bases and J by 5 bases, with 10 bases between them. CDR3 in amino acids: CASSMGPETGELFF. In DNA form, the CDR3 reads TGTGCCAGTAGTATGGGTCCGGAGACCGGGGAGCTGTTTTTT.

The CDR3 protein is CASSHGPSGSGGTQYF. The CDR3 DNA is TGCGCCAGCAGCCATGGTCCTAGCGGGAGTGGGGGCACGCAGTATTTT. The chain links TRBV4-3 to TRBJ2-3; 10 positions match TRBD2. CDR1 is LGHNA and CDR2 is YSLEER in the germline V gene. This CDR3 has 16 amino acids. J gave up 9 bases and V 3 bases, and 12 bases lay outside the gene matches.

CDR3 coding DNA: TGTGCCAGCAGACCTCATGGACTAGCGGGCCTGGGTGAGTACGAGCAGTACTTC. Its translation is CASRPHGLAGLGEYEQYF. The V gene is TRBV5-6, the J gene TRBJ2-7; 11 nucleotides align to TRBD2. The germline V gene has CDR1 SGHDT and CDR2 YYEEEE. Trimming removed 5 bases from V and 4 bases from J; junction bases left unmatched: 17. This CDR3 spans 18 amino acids.

The chain recombines TRBV5-6 with TRBJ2-3; TRBD2 agrees at 12 bases. Per germline, CDR1 SGHDT and CDR2 YYEEEE. This CDR3 is built from 18 residues. The J segment lost 2 bases and the V segment lost 4 bases, leaving 11 bases of the junction unmatched. This chain's CDR3 is CASSPETSGGFLTDTQYF. The CDR3 region has the DNA TGTGCCAGCAGCCCTGAAACTAGCGGGGGGTTTCTCACAGATACGCAGTATTTT.

The chain employs TRBV6-2 or TRBV6-3 and TRBJ2-3, with TRBD2 matching over 10 bases. The germline CDR1 and CDR2 sequences are MNHEY and SVGEGT. CDR3 length: 16 residues. V was pared by 4 bases and J by 1 base, with 5 bases of the junction left unmatched. CDR3 sequence: CASSSRLAGGTDTQYF. The CDR3 DNA sequence: TGTGCCAGCAGTTCCCGACTAGCGGGTGGCACAGATACGCAGTATTTT.